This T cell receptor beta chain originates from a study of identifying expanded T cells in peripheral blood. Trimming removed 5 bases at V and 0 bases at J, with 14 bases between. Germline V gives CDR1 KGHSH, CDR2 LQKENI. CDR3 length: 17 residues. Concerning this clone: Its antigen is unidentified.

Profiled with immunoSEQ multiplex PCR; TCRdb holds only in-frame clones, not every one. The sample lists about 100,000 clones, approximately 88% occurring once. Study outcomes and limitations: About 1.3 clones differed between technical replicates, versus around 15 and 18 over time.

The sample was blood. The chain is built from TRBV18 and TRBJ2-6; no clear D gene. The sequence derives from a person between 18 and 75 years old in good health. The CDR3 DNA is TGTGCCAGCTCATCCACGGTCCTTAGCTCTGGGGCCAACGTCCTGACTTTC. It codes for CASSSTVLSSGANVLTF.